This is a list of T cell receptor beta chains from one sample in a study of cytomegalovirus exposure and HLA in healthy donors. Repertoires were generated with immunoSEQ multiplex PCR, while TCRdb's copy carries only in-frame clones and drops some. The data contain about 110,000 clones, roughly 80% of them singletons. Sequencing used PBMCs. These receptors all come from a man aged 25 to 45 in good health and CMV-seropositive. Each CDR3 is given with its conserved first and last residue. A D gene is named only where the DNA matches it firmly. Size is omitted from some rows. Given values are once, few, many or a class for expanded clones.

D,size,J,V,CDR3,DNA
TRBD1,.,TRBJ2-3,TRBV5-8,CASSLVQGQTQYF,TGTGCCAGCAGCTTGGTACAGGGACAGACGCAGTATTTT
TRBD1,.,TRBJ2-5,TRBV6-5,CASSLGQGQETQYF,TGTGCCAGCTCGTTAGGACAGGGACAAGAGACCCAGTACTTC
TRBD2,.,TRBJ2-3,TRBV7-8,CASSLVGLADTDTQYF,TGTGCCAGCAGCTTAGTCGGCCTAGCGGACACAGATACGCAGTATTTT
TRBD2,.,TRBJ2-1,TRBV5-1,CASSLAPLAGVSPFF,TGCGCCAGCAGCTTGGCGCCACTAGCGGGAGTAAGTCCATTCTTC
TRBD2,.,TRBJ2-1,TRBV28,CASSLRSIIAGGPGLREQFF,TGTGCCAGCAGTTTGAGGTCGATAATAGCGGGAGGCCCGGGGTTACGTGAGCAGTTCTTC
.,.,TRBJ1-2,TRBV19,CASSILRELGDYGYTF,TGTGCCAGTAGTATTCTCCGGGAGCTCGGGGACTATGGCTACACCTTC
.,.,TRBJ2-7,TRBV7-2,CASSPSSYEQYF,TGTGCCAGCAGCCCGAGCTCCTACGAGCAGTACTTC
TRBD2,.,TRBJ2-3,TRBV7-9,CASSTYSGGFTDTQYF,TGTGCCAGCAGCACTTATAGCGGGGGGTTTACAGATACGCAGTATTTT
TRBD1,.,TRBJ2-5,TRBV5-1,CASSIPGQGGSETQYF,TGCGCCAGCAGCATACCGGGACAGGGAGGCTCAGAGACCCAGTACTTC
.,.,TRBJ2-3,TRBV5-6,CASSFGARSTDTQYF,TGTGCCAGCAGCTTTGGGGCGCGAAGCACAGATACGCAGTATTTT
TRBD1,once,TRBJ2-2,TRBV13,CASSPRQGGNTGELFF,TGTGCCAGCAGCCCTCGACAGGGGGGAAACACCGGGGAGCTGTTTTTT
.,.,TRBJ1-2,TRBV19,CASSIGWRPNYGYTF,TGTGCCAGTAGTATAGGTTGGAGACCTAACTATGGCTACACCTTC
.,.,TRBJ2-3,TRBV7-2,CAAAGLGKVDTQYF,TGTGCCGCCGCGGGGTTGGGGAAAGTGGATACGCAGTATTTT
TRBD1,once,TRBJ1-6,TRBV14,CASSRLGQGNNSPLHF,TGTGCCAGCAGCCGGCTAGGACAGGGAAATAATTCACCCCTCCACTTT
TRBD1,.,TRBJ1-5,TRBV7-8,CASSLAWGTAGDGPQHF,TGTGCCAGCAGCTTAGCCTGGGGGACAGCGGGGGACGGCCCCCAGCATTTT
TRBD2,.,TRBJ2-5,TRBV30,CAWTIGTSLVETQYF,TGTGCCTGGACTATCGGGACTAGCTTAGTGGAGACCCAGTACTTC
.,.,TRBJ1-5,TRBV21-1,CASSGAGGPNQPQHF,TGTGCCAGCAGTGGTGCCGGGGGGCCCAATCAGCCCCAGCATTTT
TRBD2,few,TRBJ2-3,TRBV2,CASSPQRGSPDTQYF,TGTGCCAGCAGTCCTCAGCGGGGGAGCCCAGATACGCAGTATTTT
.,.,TRBJ2-2,TRBV7-2,CASSLATPGELFF,TGTGCCAGCAGCTTAGCCACTCCCGGGGAGCTGTTTTTT
TRBD2,once,TRBJ2-5,TRBV30,CAWSQGIAGEGETQYF,TGTGCCTGGAGCCAGGGGATAGCGGGGGAAGGGGAGACCCAGTACTTC
.,.,TRBJ1-2,TRBV2,CASLGAYGYTF,TGTGCCAGCTTGGGGGCGTATGGCTACACCTTC
TRBD1,.,TRBJ1-3,TRBV19,CASSPDRVSSGNTIYF,TGTGCCAGTAGTCCCGACAGGGTTTCCTCTGGAAACACCATATATTTT
TRBD1,.,TRBJ2-2,TRBV2,CARRQGMTGELFF,TGTGCCAGACGACAGGGAATGACCGGGGAGCTGTTTTTT
.,.,TRBJ1-2,TRBV9,CASSVAVTDYGYTF,TGTGCCAGCAGCGTAGCTGTTACAGACTATGGCTACACCTTC
TRBD1,.,TRBJ1-1,TRBV19,CASMRAGGTEAFF,TGTGCCAGTATGCGGGCAGGGGGCACTGAAGCTTTCTTT
.,.,TRBJ2-7,TRBV6-1,CASSVQGNEQYF,TGTGCCAGCAGTGTCCAGGGGAACGAGCAGTACTTC
TRBD2,.,TRBJ2-3,TRBV9,CASSFWTSGVTDTQYF,TGTGCCAGCAGCTTCTGGACTAGCGGGGTCACAGATACGCAGTATTTT
TRBD1,.,TRBJ1-4,TRBV5-1,CASSLQGINEKLFF,TGCGCCAGCAGCTTACAGGGGATTAATGAAAAACTGTTTTTT